The 13 T cell receptor beta chains below all came from one sample that was sequenced in a study of T cell clonality in common variable immunodeficiency. TCRdb's table, derived via immunoSEQ multiplex PCR, lists solely in-frame clones and lacks some. Listed here are 60,000 to 75,000 clones without any singletons, the top ten holding around 1.6%. Input material: peripheral blood mononuclear cells. These receptors were collected from a person aged 18 to 75 in good health.

There are many counts of this clone. The CDR3 end falls 3 residues outside the read, so it is completed with the germline J gene. This chain uses TRBV20-1 with TRBJ2-7, with 10 bases identical to TRBD2. CDR3 length equals 14 residues. CDR1 is DFQATT, CDR2 SNEGSKA, per germline (reference sequence). The ends lost 6 bases at V and 4 bases at J; junction bases unmatched: 9. The covered CDR3 bases are TGCAGTGCCAAAAAAGGACTAGCGGTATACGAG. Protein: CSAKKGLAVYE. In full, the CDR3 reads CSAKKGLAVYEQYF.

This clone was detected many times. The read terminates 3 residues ahead of where the CDR3 ends, so the germline J gene completes it. V and J are TRBV5-4 and TRBJ2-5; 12 bases are a match to TRBD2. The J segment lost 5 bases and the V segment lost 4 bases, leaving 9 bases of the junction unmatched. This CDR3 region has 16 residues. Germline assignment: CDR1 SGHNT and CDR2 YYREEE (reference sequence). The chain's CDR3 is CASSDGLAGRHETQYF. The DNA read from the CDR3 is TGTGCCAGCAGCGACGGACTAGCGGGACGTCACGAGACC.

This clone was observed many times. The CDR3 end is not reached by the read, which stops 3 residues before it; the germline J gene fills it in. This chain links TRBV4-1 with TRBJ2-6; D remains unclear. This CDR3 has 15 amino acids. The V gene's germline CDR1 is MGHRA and CDR2 YSYEKL. The V and J ends lost 6 bases and 0 bases respectively, with 9 bases between them. The sequenced CDR3 bases are TGCGCCAGCAGTCTCGCTATCTCTGGGGCCAACGTC. Translating gives CASSLAISGANV. The entire CDR3 sequence reads CASSLAISGANVLTF.

In this sample, this clone turned up many times. The CDR3 extends 3 residues past the end of the read, so its final part is completed from the germline J gene. This sequence joins TRBV15 and TRBJ2-5; 14 bases map to TRBD2. CDR3 length: 20 residues. V lost 8 bases and J lost 1; bases outside the gene matches: 18. Germline CDR1 and CDR2: LNHNV and YYDKDF (reference sequence). The sequenced CDR3 bases are TGTGCCACCTCGGCGGGGAGGACTAGCGGGAGGCCGGGTGGCCAAGAGACC. This sequence encodes CATSAGRTSGRPGGQET. The full CDR3 sequence reads CATSAGRTSGRPGGQETQYF.

This clone showed up many times. From the germline J gene comes the end of the CDR3, since the read stops 3 residues before it. This rearrangement joins TRBV6-4 to TRBJ2-2; a weak D match, TRBD2 (6 bases). V lost 6 bases, J lost 4 bases, and 9 bases lay in between. The V gene's germline CDR1 is MRHNA and CDR2 SNTAGT. The CDR3 runs to 13 residues. The CDR3 bases that were read are TGTGCCAGCAGCAAGGAGGGCACCGGGGAG. This gives the protein CASSKEGTGE. The whole CDR3 reads CASSKEGTGELFF.

This clone was seen ten or more times. The read is 3 residues too short to cover the CDR3 end, so that end is filled in from the germline J gene. The chain uses TRBV13 and TRBJ2-3, with 7 nucleotides matching TRBD2. The CDR3 sequence is 14 residues long. The germline V gene encodes CDR1 PRHDT and CDR2 FYEKMQ (reference sequence). The trim removed 7 bases at V and 0 bases at J, leaving 4 bases unmatched. The CDR3 sequence is CASKTSSSTDTQYF. The sequenced part of the CDR3 DNA is TGTGCCAGCAAGACTAGCTCTAGCACAGATACG.

This clone appeared many times. The CDR3 end is not reached by the read, which stops 3 residues before it; the germline J gene fills it in. The chain carries TRBV14 and TRBJ1-2, with TRBD1 matching over 8 bases. V shed 0 bases, J shed 7 bases, and the junction held 10 bases outside the gene matches. CDR3 length: 16 residues. The germline gives CDR1 SGHDN, CDR2 FVKESK. The CDR3 loop reads CASSQESTYRGSGYTF. The CDR3 bases that were read are TGTGCCAGCAGCCAAGAATCAACTTACAGGGGGTCTGGC. Full variable domain (missing parts from reference TRBV14 and TRBJ1-2): EAGVTQFPSHSVIEKGQTVTLRCDPISGHDNLYWYRRVMGKEIKFLLHFVKESKQDESGMPNNRFLAERTGGTYSTLKVQPAELEDSGVYFCASSQESTYRGSGYTFGSGTRLTVV.

Notes on this clone: Coverage ceases 3 residues before the CDR3 finishes, and the germline J gene fills in the end. The chain has TRBV2 and TRBJ2-1; D may be TRBD1 (7 bases). The V and J ends lost 5 bases and 9 bases respectively, with 14 bases between them. This CDR3 region has 13 residues. Germline V CDR1 and CDR2: SNHLY, FYNNEI. The CDR3 spells CASSQGVGGEQFF. CDR3 DNA (partial): TGTGCCAGCAGTCAGGGGGTGGGGGGTGAG.

This clone occurred many times. Partial CDR3 DNA: TGCAGTGCTATGCCGGGACTGAACTATGGC. Its protein product is CSAMPGLNYG. The complete CDR3 sequence is CSAMPGLNYGYTF. V and J are TRBV20-1 and TRBJ1-2; D may be TRBD1 (5 bases). The read is 3 residues too short to cover the CDR3 end, so that end is filled in from the germline J gene. The CDR3 has 13 amino acids. V was pared by 4 bases and J by 2 bases, with 11 bases between. The germline gives CDR1 DFQATT, CDR2 SNEGSKA (reference sequence).

This clone appeared many times. The read halts 3 residues ahead of the CDR3 end, with the missing end drawn from the germline J gene. V is TRBV5-1 and J is TRBJ2-6, with 7 bases lining up with TRBD1. The CDR3 loop spans 16 amino acids. Germline values: CDR1 SGHRS, CDR2 YFSETQ. V was clipped by 5 bases and J by 2 bases; unmatched bases: 7. The CDR3 loop is CASRKDTGAGANVLTF. CDR3 bases read: TGCGCCAGCAGAAAGGATACAGGGGCTGGGGCCAACGTC. Full variable domain (outside the CDR3, taken from reference TRBV5-1 and TRBJ2-6): KAGVTQTPRYLIKTRGQQVTLSCSPISGHRSVSWYQQTPGQGLQFLFEYFSETQRNKGNFPGRFSGRQFSNSRSEMNVSTLELGDSALYLCASRKDTGAGANVLTFGAGSRLTVL.

This clone was seen ten or more times. The CDR3 goes on 3 residues after the read ends, and that part is filled in from the germline J gene. This chain uses TRBV30 with TRBJ1-5; unclear D gene. The CDR3 is 13 amino acids. CDR1 is GTSNPN and CDR2 is SVGIG in the germline V gene (reference sequence). V was pared by 0 bases and J by 3 bases, with 6 bases between. This chain's CDR3 is CAWSVSFNQPQHF. The covered CDR3 bases are TGTGCCTGGAGTGTGAGCTTCAATCAGCCC.

This clone was detected ten times or more. The CDR3 extends 3 residues past the end of the read, so its final part is completed from the germline J gene. The chain uses TRBV12-3 or TRBV12-4 and TRBJ2-7; D ambiguous. The CDR3 runs to 14 residues. V was trimmed by 3 bases and J by 4 bases, leaving 13 bases between them. Here the CDR3 reads CASSLSPRTYEQYF. The DNA read from the CDR3 is TGTGCCAGCAGTTTGAGTCCAAGAACATACGAG.

This clone has just a few counts. The read stops 3 residues short of the end of the CDR3; the missing end is completed from the germline J gene. V and J are TRBV20-1 and TRBJ2-7, with 9 positions matching TRBD1. With V trimmed by 3 bases and J by 5 bases, 14 bases remained unmatched. Looked up from germline, CDR1 is DFQATT and CDR2 is SNEGSKA (reference sequence). This CDR3 region has 16 residues. The sequenced CDR3 bases are TGCAGTGCTAGTAAGGTGGACCGGGACAGGGTCGACGAG. Translated: CSASKVDRDRVDE. The whole CDR3 sequence is CSASKVDRDRVDEQYF.